Presented here are 20 T cell receptor beta chains from one specimen sequenced in a study of blood T cell repertoires in COVID-19. Sequencing used immunoSEQ multiplex PCR; TCRdb keeps in-frame clones, though not all of them. The data hold some 31,000 clones, with 85% observed a single time. The specimen was peripheral blood. The receptors derive from a human donor with acute or convalescent COVID-19. The donor label of this sample is uncertain.

The chain has TRBV7-9 and TRBJ2-5; 7 bases are a match to TRBD1. Trimming cost V 1 base and J 3 bases; bases outside gene matches: 2. Per the germline V gene, CDR1 is SEHNR and CDR2 is FQNEAQ (reference sequence). The CDR3 extends over 14 amino acids. CDR3 DNA: TGTGCCAGCAGCTTAGGTACAGGGGAAGAGACCCAGTACTTC. It specifies CASSLGTGEETQYF.

This clone was recorded only once. The V gene is TRBV19, the J gene TRBJ1-3; 7 positions match TRBD1. From germline, CDR1 is LNHDA and CDR2 SQIVND (reference sequence). The junction had 1 base not matched to a gene; V was cut back by 8 bases and J by 0 bases. CDR3 size: 13 residues. CDR3 sequence reads: CASGQDSGNTIYF. The CDR3, as DNA: TGTGCCAGTGGACAGGACTCTGGAAACACCATATATTTT.

This chain links TRBV6-1 with TRBJ2-7; 7 nucleotides match TRBD1. This CDR3 has 14 amino acids. The ends lost 0 bases at V and 3 bases at J; junction bases unmatched: 2. Per germline, CDR1 MNHNS and CDR2 SASEGT. CDR3: CASSEAHRGYEQYF. CDR3 coding DNA: TGTGCCAGCAGTGAAGCGCACAGGGGCTACGAGCAGTACTTC.

CDR3 residues: CASSINRREAFF. In DNA, the CDR3 is TGTGCCAGTAGCATAAACAGGCGTGAAGCTTTCTTT. The V call is TRBV19, the J call TRBJ1-1, with D possibly being TRBD1 (5 bases). V was trimmed by 6 bases and J by 7 bases, leaving 12 bases between them. The CDR3 is 12 amino acids. Germline lookup yields CDR1 LNHDA and CDR2 SQIVND (reference sequence).

The chain combines TRBV6-2 or TRBV6-3 with TRBJ1-1; 8 bases are shared with TRBD1. V lost 4 bases, J lost 1 base, and 2 bases stayed unmatched. The CDR3 sequence is 14 residues long. Germline CDR1 and CDR2: MNHEY and SVGEGT. The CDR3 sequence: CASSLDRENTEAFF. DNA of the CDR3: TGTGCCAGCAGTTTGGACAGGGAGAACACTGAAGCTTTCTTT.

This CDR3 reads CASSLKGGNEQYF. DNA for the CDR3: TGTGCCAGCAGTCTAAAGGGGGGGAACGAGCAGTACTTC. The chain uses TRBV3-1 (or the pseudogene TRBV3-2) and TRBJ2-7; perhaps TRBD2 as D (7 bases). Germline values: CDR1 LGHDT, CDR2 YNNKEL (reference sequence). There are 13 residues in the CDR3. V was shortened by 6 bases and J by 5 bases, with 14 bases between the two germline ends.

This chain joins TRBV9 and TRBJ1-4; 7 bases fit TRBD1. The germline gives CDR1 SGDLS, CDR2 YYNGEE. V lost 4 bases to trimming and J lost 2 bases; unmatched junction nucleotides: 8. The CDR3 has 16 residues. CDR3 residues: CASSPTRGHTNEKLFF. In nucleotides, the CDR3 is TGTGCCAGCAGCCCCACAAGGGGGCACACTAATGAAAAACTGTTTTTT.

This chain connects TRBV12-3 or TRBV12-4 to TRBJ1-5, with 9 positions matching TRBD1. The junction had 3 bases not matched to a gene; V was cut back by 6 bases and J by 6 bases. The CDR3 consists of 13 residues. The CDR3 loop reads CASRGTGSQPQHF. As DNA, the CDR3 is TGTGCCAGCAGGGGGACAGGGAGTCAGCCCCAGCATTTT.

The V gene is TRBV7-9, the J gene TRBJ2-5; the match to TRBD2 covers 10 bases. Losses at the gene ends were 6 bases for V and 2 bases for J; bases not matched to a gene: 6. The CDR3 length is 15 residues. Germline assignment: CDR1 SEHNR and CDR2 FQNEAQ (reference sequence). CDR3 bases: TGTGCCAGCAGGTCCAGGACTAGCGGACAAGAGACCCAGTACTTC. Its protein product is CASRSRTSGQETQYF.

The chain carries TRBV11-2 and TRBJ2-2; D unresolved. CDR1 is SGHAT, CDR2 FQNNGV, per germline. Trimming took off 3 bases at V and 6 bases at J, with 2 bases between the two ends. The CDR3 has 11 residues. Written as DNA, the CDR3 is TGTGCCAGCAGCTTCGCCGGGGAGCTGTTTTTT. Amino acids: CASSFAGELFF. Filled out from reference TRBV11-2 and TRBJ2-2, the complete variable domain reads EAGVAQSPRYKIIEKRQSVAFWCNPISGHATLYWYQQILGQGPKLLIQFQNNGVVDDSQLPKDRFSAERLKGVDSTLKIQPAKLEDSAVYLCASSFAGELFFGEGSRLTVL.

This chain links TRBV29-1 with TRBJ1-2, with 9 bases aligning to TRBD1. Germline CDR1 reads SQVTM; CDR2 reads ANQGSEA. With 3 bases clipped from V and 8 bases from J, the junction kept 7 bases outside the gene matches. The CDR3 covers 13 residues. The DNA for the CDR3 is TGCAGCGTTGAGACAGGGGGGCTTTACGGCTACACCTTC. Encoded protein: CSVETGGLYGYTF.

This rearrangement joins TRBV27 to TRBJ1-6; D may be TRBD1 (5 bases). Germline-derived CDR1 and CDR2 are MNHEY and SMNVEV (reference sequence). The CDR3 totals 16 residues. Trimming removed 0 bases at V and 9 bases at J, with 15 bases between. The chain's CDR3 is CASSLSVPRVGSPLHF. CDR3 coding DNA: TGTGCCAGCAGTTTATCAGTTCCCAGGGTCGGTTCACCCCTCCACTTT.

The rearrangement joins TRBV16 to TRBJ2-1; possible D gene TRBD1, 6 bases. In germline, CDR1 is KGHSY, CDR2 FQNENV. This CDR3 spans 13 amino acids. Trimming cost V 2 bases and J 5 bases, with 7 bases left between them. In DNA form, the CDR3 reads TGTGCCAGCAGCCAAGACAGGAACAATGAGCAGTTCTTC. It yields the protein CASSQDRNNEQFF.

This chain uses TRBV28 with TRBJ1-5; 9 bases are shared with TRBD1. CDR3 length: 19 residues. CDR1 MDHEN and CDR2 SYDVKM come from the germline V gene. The junction had 10 bases not matched to a gene; V was cut back by 1 base and J by 0 bases. The CDR3 DNA sequence: TGTGCCAGCAGTTTATTCGGACAGGGGACCTTAAATAGCAATCAGCCCCAGCATTTT. Translation gives CASSLFGQGTLNSNQPQHF.

This chain links TRBV30 with TRBJ1-5; D not certain. This CDR3 has 13 residues. CDR1 is GTSNPN, CDR2 SVGIG, per germline (reference sequence). V shed 4 bases and J shed 4 bases, with 11 bases lying between them. CDR3 sequence: CAWTSGLNQPQHF. The CDR3 DNA follows: TGTGCCTGGACCTCGGGTCTAAATCAGCCCCAGCATTTT. Using reference TRBV30 and TRBJ1-5 for the parts outside the CDR3, the full variable domain is SQTIHQWPATLVQPVGSPLSLECTVEGTSNPNLYWYRQAAGRGLQLLFYSVGIGQISSEVPQNLSASRPQDRQFILSSKKLLLSDSGFYLCAWTSGLNQPQHFGDGTRLSIL.

Only one count was recorded for this clone. The V gene is TRBV10-2, the J gene TRBJ1-5, with a weak D call TRBD1 (5 bases). The length of the CDR3 is 15 residues. The germline gives CDR1 WSHSY, CDR2 SAAADI. Trimming took off 3 bases at V and 2 bases at J, with 11 bases between the two ends. The CDR3 sequence is CASSERGFGNQPQHF. CDR3 bases: TGCGCCAGCAGTGAACGGGGGTTCGGCAATCAGCCCCAGCATTTT.

J is TRBJ2-1 and V is TRBV7-2; D is unresolved. This CDR3 contains 14 residues. The germline gives CDR1 SGHTA, CDR2 FQGNSA. Between the trimmed V and J ends, which lost 2 bases and 3 bases, there was a span of 8 bases. The CDR3 loop is CASSLQTFYNEQFF. Here the CDR3 DNA reads TGTGCCAGCAGCTTACAGACTTTCTACAATGAGCAGTTCTTC.

J is TRBJ1-6 and V is TRBV7-2, with D tentatively TRBD1 (5 bases). Germline V lookup: CDR1 SGHTA, CDR2 FQGNSA. Trimming shortened V by 2 bases and J by 8 bases, and 10 bases separated the two germline ends. The CDR3 is 14 amino acids. CDR3 nucleotide sequence: TGTGCCAGCAGCTTAAGGACAACGGATTCACCCCTCCACTTT. This codes for CASSLRTTDSPLHF.

The rearrangement uses TRBV28 and TRBJ1-1; TRBD1 matches at 10 bases. V shed 4 bases, J shed 5 bases, and the junction held 7 bases outside the gene matches. The CDR3 has 15 residues. Germline V gene data show CDR1 as MDHEN and CDR2 as SYDVKM. The CDR3 DNA sequence: TGTGCCAGCAGTTCAGCGGGACAGGGGAGGACTGAAGCTTTCTTT. Amino acid sequence: CASSSAGQGRTEAFF.

The CDR3, as DNA: TGTGCCAGCAGCCGACCCTTAACGCGGGGGGGCGCTGAGACCCAGTACTTC. It translates to CASSRPLTRGGAETQYF. This chain links TRBV5-4 with TRBJ2-5; TRBD2 matches 9 bases. Germline V gives CDR1 SGHNT, CDR2 YYREEE (reference sequence). The CDR3 consists of 17 residues. Losses at the gene ends were 4 bases for V and 5 bases for J; bases not matched to a gene: 15.